The 15 T cell receptor beta chains listed next were all sequenced from one sample in a study of shared clonotypes between healthy human individuals. TCRdb's table, derived via immunoSEQ multiplex PCR, lists solely in-frame clones and lacks some. The table includes around 600,000 clones, roughly 98% detected once. Naive CD8 cells were CD45RO-negative, positively selected for CCR7, excluding terminally differentiated effector memory CD45RA+ cells. What was sequenced was naive CD8+ T cells sorted from blood. These receptors came from a man under 40 in good health.

The rearrangement links TRBV2 to TRBJ2-7; tentatively, D is TRBD1 (5 bases). V lost 4 bases and J 2 bases, leaving 12 bases between the germline ends. This CDR3 has 14 residues. CDR1 and CDR2 (germline): SNHLY, FYNNEI. The CDR3 sequence: CASSVGWGTYEQYF. CDR3 DNA: TGTGCCAGCAGTGTGGGGTGGGGCACCTACGAGCAGTACTTC.

The chain joins TRBV6-5 to TRBJ2-5, with 7 bases that match TRBD2. The CDR3 is 15 residues long. V shed 2 bases and J 2 bases; nucleotides not matched to a gene: 5. Germline CDR1 and CDR2: MNHEY and SVGAGI. The CDR3 DNA sequence: TGTGCCAGCAGTTACAGGTCGGGACTACAAGAGACCCAGTACTTC. Protein product: CASSYRSGLQETQYF.

The J gene is TRBJ2-5, the V gene TRBV27; D is perhaps TRBD1 (6 bases). The CDR3 runs to 15 residues. V was clipped by 6 bases and J by 5 bases, with 19 bases between them. Germline V gene lookup returns CDR1 MNHEY and CDR2 SMNVEV (reference sequence). The CDR3 is CASSPVGAPPETQYF. The DNA of the CDR3 is TGTGCCAGCAGCCCGGTGGGGGCTCCCCCGGAGACCCAGTACTTC.

The chain joins TRBV5-1 to TRBJ2-6; perhaps TRBD1 as D (5 bases). The CDR3 consists of 14 residues. Looked up from germline, CDR1 is SGHRS and CDR2 is YFSETQ. V was pared by 8 bases and J by 0 bases, with 9 bases between. CDR3 coding DNA: TGCGCCAGTCACAGGTACTCTGGGGCCAACGTCCTGACTTTC. It encodes CASHRYSGANVLTF.

V is TRBV7-8 and J is TRBJ2-7; D perhaps matches TRBD2 (6 bases). The germline V gene has CDR1 SGHVS and CDR2 FQNEAQ. The CDR3 covers 14 residues. Trimming removed 6 bases at V and 7 bases at J, with 19 bases between. DNA for the CDR3: TGTGCCAGCAGTCCGAGGCGGGACCCGCTTGAGCAGTACTTC. This gives the protein CASSPRRDPLEQYF.

This CDR3 is CASSKAGTKPQHF. For the CDR3, the DNA is TGTGCCAGCAGTAAGGCCGGGACGAAGCCCCAGCATTTT. This chain uses TRBV25-1 with TRBJ1-5; D is perhaps TRBD1 (5 bases). V dropped 5 bases and J dropped 8 bases, with 13 bases sitting between them. The CDR3 runs to 13 residues. Germline V gene data show CDR1 as MGHDK and CDR2 as SYGVNS.

The rearrangement uses TRBV5-1 and TRBJ2-7; 8 positions agree with TRBD2. The J segment lost 4 bases and the V segment lost 1 base, leaving 7 bases of the junction unmatched. The germline V gene encodes CDR1 SGHRS and CDR2 YFSETQ. The CDR3 runs to 15 residues. CDR3 DNA sequence: TGCGCCAGCAGCTTGATGGGACTAGGAAGTTACGAGCAGTACTTC. It specifies CASSLMGLGSYEQYF.

V gene TRBV9 combines with J gene TRBJ2-1, with D possibly being TRBD1 (5 bases). In germline, CDR1 is SGDLS, CDR2 YYNGEE. The CDR3 extends over 15 amino acids. The V end was cut by 0 bases, the J end by 5 bases, with 12 bases between. CDR3 DNA: TGTGCCAGCAGCGTAGTAGGACAACTAAACAATGAGCAGTTCTTC. This translates into CASSVVGQLNNEQFF.

This clone has just one count. The rearrangement links TRBV7-9 to TRBJ1-5, with TRBD1 as a possible D gene (5 bases). V was pared by 4 bases and J by 4 bases, with 14 bases between. The CDR3 totals 15 residues. Per germline, CDR1 SEHNR and CDR2 FQNEAQ (reference sequence). As DNA, the CDR3 is TGTGCCAGCAGCTCCGCAGGGTTAGGGAATCAGCCCCAGCATTTT. Translating it yields CASSSAGLGNQPQHF. The full variable domain, completed using reference TRBV7-9 and TRBJ1-5, is DTGVSQNPRHKITKRGQNVTFRCDPISEHNRLYWYRQTLGQGPEFLTYFQNEAQLEKSRLLSDRFSAERPKGSFSTLEIQRTEQGDSAMYLCASSSAGLGNQPQHFGDGTRLSIL.

J is TRBJ2-1 and V is TRBV4-3; D may be TRBD2 (5 bases). Deletions cut 0 bases from V and 13 bases from J, with 22 bases between. CDR3 length: 16 residues. The germline V gene encodes CDR1 LGHNA and CDR2 YSLEER. CDR3 in amino acids: CASSQDWASYGETQFF. CDR3 in DNA: TGCGCCAGCAGCCAAGATTGGGCTAGCTACGGGGAAACCCAGTTCTTC.

This chain uses TRBV21-1 with TRBJ2-7. TRBV21-1 is deemed a pseudogene. This CDR3 contains 14 residues. CDR3 DNA sequence: TGTGCCAGCAGCAATCCGTCCGCCGGGACCGAGCAGTACTTC. Its translation: CASSNPSAGTEQYF.

The rearrangement uses TRBV2 and TRBJ2-7, with 11 bases matching TRBD2. Trimming cost V 4 bases and J 4 bases; bases outside gene matches: 3. Germline V CDR1 and CDR2: SNHLY, FYNNEI. This CDR3 comprises 14 residues. CDR3 loop: CASSGLAGLYEQYF. CDR3 nucleotides: TGTGCCAGCAGTGGACTAGCGGGGCTATACGAGCAGTACTTC.

As concerns this clone: One end of the junction does not line up with germline, which may come from a read error. The V call is TRBV6-5, the J call TRBJ2-1, with D perhaps matching TRBD1 or TRBD2 (5 bases each). CDR3 length: 16 amino acids. Germline V lookup: CDR1 MNHEY, CDR2 SVGAGI. In nucleotides, the CDR3 is TGTGCCAGCAGCTACTCTCCAGGGACCACAAAGGATGAGCAGTTCTTC. Its protein is CASSYSPGTTKDEQFF.

The chain is built from TRBV19 and TRBJ1-5, with TRBD1 matching over 7 bases. This CDR3 is 15 amino acids long. Trimming cost V 5 bases and J 9 bases; bases outside gene matches: 13. CDR1 LNHDA and CDR2 SQIVND come from the germline V gene (reference sequence). This CDR3 reads CASSVTGAPGGPQHF. As DNA, the CDR3 is TGTGCCAGTAGTGTTACAGGGGCCCCAGGAGGGCCCCAGCATTTT.

This chain links TRBV10-2 with TRBJ2-1; possibly TRBD1 for D (6 bases). Trimming took off 3 bases at V and 12 bases at J, with 21 bases between the two ends. CDR3 length: 15 residues. The germline V gene has CDR1 WSHSY and CDR2 SAAADI. CDR3 region: CASSDQVQGPSRQFF. Here the CDR3 DNA reads TGCGCCAGCAGTGATCAAGTTCAGGGGCCCAGCCGGCAGTTCTTC.